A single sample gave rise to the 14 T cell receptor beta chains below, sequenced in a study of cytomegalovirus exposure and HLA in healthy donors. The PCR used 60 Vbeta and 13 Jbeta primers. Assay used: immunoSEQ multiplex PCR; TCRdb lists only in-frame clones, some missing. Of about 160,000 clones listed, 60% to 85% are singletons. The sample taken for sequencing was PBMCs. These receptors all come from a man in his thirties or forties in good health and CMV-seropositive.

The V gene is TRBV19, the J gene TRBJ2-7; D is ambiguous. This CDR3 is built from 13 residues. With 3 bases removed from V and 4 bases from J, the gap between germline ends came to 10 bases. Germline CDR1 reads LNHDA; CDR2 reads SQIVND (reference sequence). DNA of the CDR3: TGTGCCAGTAGTATCAACAGAGATTACGAGCAGTACTTC. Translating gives CASSINRDYEQYF.

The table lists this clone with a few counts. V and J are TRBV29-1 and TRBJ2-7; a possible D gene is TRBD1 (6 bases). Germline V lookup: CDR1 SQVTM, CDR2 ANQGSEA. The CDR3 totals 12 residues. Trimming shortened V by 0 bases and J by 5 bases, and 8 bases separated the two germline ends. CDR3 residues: CSVEEQGHEQYF. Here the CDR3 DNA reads TGCAGCGTTGAAGAACAGGGCCACGAGCAGTACTTC.

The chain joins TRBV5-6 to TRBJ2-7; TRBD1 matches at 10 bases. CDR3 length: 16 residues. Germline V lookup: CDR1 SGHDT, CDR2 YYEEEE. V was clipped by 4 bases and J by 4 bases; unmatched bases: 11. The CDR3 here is CASSRTGGTIAYEQYF. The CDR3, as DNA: TGTGCCAGCAGCCGGACAGGGGGGACTATAGCGTACGAGCAGTACTTC.

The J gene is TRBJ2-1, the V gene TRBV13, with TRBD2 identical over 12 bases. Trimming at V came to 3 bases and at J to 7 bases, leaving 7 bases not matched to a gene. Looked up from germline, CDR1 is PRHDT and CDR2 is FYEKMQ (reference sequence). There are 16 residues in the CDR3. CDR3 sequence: CASSLRTSGDYNEQFF. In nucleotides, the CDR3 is TGTGCCAGCAGCTTGAGGACTAGCGGGGATTATAATGAGCAGTTCTTC. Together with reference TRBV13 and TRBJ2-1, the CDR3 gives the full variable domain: AAGVIQSPRHLIKEKRETATLKCYPIPRHDTVYWYQQGPGQDPQFLISFYEKMQSDKGSIPDRFSAQQFSDYHSELNMSSLELGDSALYFCASSLRTSGDYNEQFFGPGTRLTVL.

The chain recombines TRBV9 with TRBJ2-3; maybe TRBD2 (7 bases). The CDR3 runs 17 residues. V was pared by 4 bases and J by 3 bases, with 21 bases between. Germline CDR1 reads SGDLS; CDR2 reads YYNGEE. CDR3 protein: CASSSPRGGRATDTQYF. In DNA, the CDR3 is TGTGCCAGCAGCAGCCCTCGCGGGGGCAGGGCAACAGATACGCAGTATTTT.

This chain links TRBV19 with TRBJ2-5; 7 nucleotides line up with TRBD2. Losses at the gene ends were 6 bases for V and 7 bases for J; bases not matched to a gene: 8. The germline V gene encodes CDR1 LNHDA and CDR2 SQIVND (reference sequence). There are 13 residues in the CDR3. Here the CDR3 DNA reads TGTGCCAGTAGCAACCCACCGGGGGGGACCCAGTACTTC. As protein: CASSNPPGGTQYF.

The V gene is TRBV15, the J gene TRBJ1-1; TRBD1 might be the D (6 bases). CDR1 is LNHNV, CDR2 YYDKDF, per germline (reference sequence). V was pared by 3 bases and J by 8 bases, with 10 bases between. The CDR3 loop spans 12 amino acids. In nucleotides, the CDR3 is TGTGCCACCAGCAGCAACACAGGGGAAGCTTTCTTT. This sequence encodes CATSSNTGEAFF.

The CDR3 reads CASSDRSRANTEAFF. CDR3 nucleotide sequence: TGTGCCAGCAGTGACCGTAGCAGGGCAAACACTGAAGCTTTCTTT. The chain couples TRBV2 to TRBJ1-1; weak D call: TRBD1 (5 bases). V was pared by 3 bases and J by 2 bases, with 13 bases between. The germline gives CDR1 SNHLY, CDR2 FYNNEI. CDR3 size: 15 residues.

CDR3 DNA sequence: TGTGCCAGCAGTTTAGGGACAGGGGTCTACGAGCAGTACTTC. Amino acids: CASSLGTGVYEQYF. The chain joins TRBV28 to TRBJ2-7, with TRBD1 identical over 10 bases. V dropped 2 bases and J dropped 3; count of bases not matched to a gene: 1. Germline values: CDR1 MDHEN, CDR2 SYDVKM. The CDR3 is made up of 14 amino acids.

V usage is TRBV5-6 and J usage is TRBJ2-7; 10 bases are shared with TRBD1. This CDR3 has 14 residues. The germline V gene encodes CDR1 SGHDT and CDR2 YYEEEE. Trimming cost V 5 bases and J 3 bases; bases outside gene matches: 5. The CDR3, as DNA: TGTGCCAGCAGTTCGGGGACAGGGGACTACGAGCAGTACTTC. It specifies CASSSGTGDYEQYF.

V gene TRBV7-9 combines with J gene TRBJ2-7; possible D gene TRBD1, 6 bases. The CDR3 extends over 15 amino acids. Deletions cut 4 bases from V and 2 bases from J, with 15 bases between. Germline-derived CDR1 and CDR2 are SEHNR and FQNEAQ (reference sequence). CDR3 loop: CASSSAGTLAYEQYF. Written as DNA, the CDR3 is TGTGCCAGCAGCTCCGCCGGGACACTCGCCTACGAGCAGTACTTC.

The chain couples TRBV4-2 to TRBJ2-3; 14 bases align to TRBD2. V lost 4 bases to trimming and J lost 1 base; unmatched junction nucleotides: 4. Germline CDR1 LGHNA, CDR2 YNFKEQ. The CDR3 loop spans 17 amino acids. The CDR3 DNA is TGTGCCAGCAGCCTGACTAGCGGGGGGGTGGGCACAGATACGCAGTATTTT. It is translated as CASSLTSGGVGTDTQYF.

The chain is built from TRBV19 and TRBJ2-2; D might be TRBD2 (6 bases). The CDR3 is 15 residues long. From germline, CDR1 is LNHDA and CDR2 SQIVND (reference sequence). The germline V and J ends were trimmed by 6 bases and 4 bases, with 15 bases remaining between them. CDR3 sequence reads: CASRGGWGGTGELFF. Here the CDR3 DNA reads TGTGCCAGTAGGGGGGGTTGGGGCGGCACCGGGGAGCTGTTTTTT.

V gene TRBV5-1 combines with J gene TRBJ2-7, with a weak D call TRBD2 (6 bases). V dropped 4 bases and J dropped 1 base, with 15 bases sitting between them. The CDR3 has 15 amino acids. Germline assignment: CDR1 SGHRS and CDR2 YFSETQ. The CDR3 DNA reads TGCGCCAGCAGCGCCAGACGGGGGTCATCCTACGAGCAGTACTTC. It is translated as CASSARRGSSYEQYF.